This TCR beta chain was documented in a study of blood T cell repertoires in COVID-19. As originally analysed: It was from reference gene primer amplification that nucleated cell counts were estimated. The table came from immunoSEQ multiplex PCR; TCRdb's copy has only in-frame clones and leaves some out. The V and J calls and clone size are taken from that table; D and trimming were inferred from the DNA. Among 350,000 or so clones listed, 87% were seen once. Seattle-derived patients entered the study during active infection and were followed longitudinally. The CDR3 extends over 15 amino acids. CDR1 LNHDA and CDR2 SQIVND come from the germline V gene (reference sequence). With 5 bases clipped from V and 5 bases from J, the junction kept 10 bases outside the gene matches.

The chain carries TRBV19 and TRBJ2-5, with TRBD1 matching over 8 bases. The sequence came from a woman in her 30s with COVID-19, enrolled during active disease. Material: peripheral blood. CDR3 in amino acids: CASSFGQGTSETQYF. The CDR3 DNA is TGTGCCAGTAGTTTTGGACAGGGTACTTCGGAGACCCAGTACTTC.